These 13 T cell receptor beta chains share one sample of origin, sequenced in a study of T cells in localized non-small cell lung cancer. Only in-frame clones appear in the TCRdb table, and some are missing; sequencing was by immunoSEQ multiplex PCR. Here the sample spans 61,000 or so clones, 86% being singletons. Sample: peripheral blood, taken before any cancer treatment. The receptors shown here come from a woman aged 40-69 years with stage I lung adenocarcinoma.

Note on this clone: The sample contains more than one DNA sequence encoding this CDR3. The chain links TRBV28 to TRBJ1-2; TRBD1 agrees at 8 bases. The J segment lost 4 bases and the V segment lost 6 bases, leaving 4 bases of the junction unmatched. The CDR3 has 13 residues. The germline V gene encodes CDR1 MDHEN and CDR2 SYDVKM. The CDR3 loop reads CASSPGGAYGYTF. The CDR3 DNA sequence: TGTGCCAGCAGCCCAGGGGGCGCCTATGGCTACACCTTC.

This clone occurred once. This chain connects TRBV28 to TRBJ1-6; 10 bases match TRBD1. The CDR3 covers 15 residues. From germline, CDR1 is MDHEN and CDR2 SYDVKM. V gave up 5 bases and J gave up 7 bases; unmatched junction bases: 5. The CDR3 loop reads CASSPGTGVNSPLHF. CDR3 coding DNA: TGTGCCAGCAGTCCCGGGACAGGGGTGAATTCACCCCTCCACTTT.

The chain has TRBV28 and TRBJ1-2; D unclear. Trimming removed 6 bases at V and 5 bases at J, with 4 bases between. CDR1 MDHEN and CDR2 SYDVKM come from the germline V gene. The CDR3 runs to 10 residues. CDR3 amino acids: CASRGYGYTF. Here the CDR3 DNA reads TGTGCCAGCAGGGGGTATGGCTACACCTTC.

The rearrangement uses TRBV11-2 and TRBJ2-7; D may be TRBD2 (5 bases). The CDR3 is made up of 16 amino acids. V lost 0 bases and J lost 0, with 12 bases in between. Germline assignment: CDR1 SGHAT and CDR2 FQNNGV. The CDR3 protein is CASSLEPSRGSYEQYF. The CDR3 DNA sequence: TGTGCCAGCAGCTTAGAGCCTAGCCGAGGCTCCTACGAGCAGTACTTC.

V and J are TRBV19 and TRBJ2-1; 9 nucleotides line up with TRBD1. V shed 5 bases, J shed 8 bases, and the junction held 7 bases outside the gene matches. There are 14 residues in the CDR3. Germline V gene sequence: CDR1 LNHDA, CDR2 SQIVND (reference sequence). CDR3 protein: CASSGTGRYHEQFF. In DNA, the CDR3 is TGTGCCAGTAGTGGGACAGGGAGGTATCATGAGCAGTTCTTC.

The V and J genes are TRBV9 and TRBJ2-7; 7 nucleotides line up with TRBD2. The CDR3 has 12 amino acids. The trim removed 3 bases at V and 7 bases at J, leaving 4 bases unmatched. The V gene's germline CDR1 is SGDLS and CDR2 YYNGEE. CDR3 sequence reads: CASSAGGEEQYF. CDR3 bases: TGTGCCAGCAGCGCGGGGGGTGAAGAGCAGTACTTC. Supplemented by reference TRBV9 and TRBJ2-7, the full variable domain reads DSGVTQTPKHLITATGQRVTLRCSPRSGDLSVYWYQQSLDQGLQFLIQYYNGEERAKGNILERFSAQQFPDLHSELNLSSLELGDSALYFCASSAGGEEQYFGPGTRLTVT.

The chain joins TRBV2 to TRBJ1-1; 7 nucleotides line up with TRBD1. The CDR3 is 15 residues long. Germline CDR1 is SNHLY and CDR2 is FYNNEI. With 6 bases clipped from V and 1 base from J, the junction kept 8 bases outside the gene matches. The CDR3 region is CASRPPWTGNTEAFF. Here the CDR3 DNA reads TGTGCCAGCAGGCCCCCGTGGACAGGGAACACTGAAGCTTTCTTT.

This clone was picked up one time. The DNA is left out, because the CDR3 cannot be placed on it with certainty; the CDR3 is given as TCRdb lists it. The rearrangement joins TRBV6-1 to TRBJ2-7; TRBD1 reflects the table's D call only, with no check against the DNA. CDR1 and CDR2 (germline): MNHNS, SASEGT. The CDR3 numbers 14 amino acids, ends counted. The CDR3 sequence is CASILDRVSNEQYF.

The chain combines TRBV19 with TRBJ1-5; 12 bases map to TRBD1. The CDR3 totals 17 residues. Per germline, CDR1 LNHDA and CDR2 SQIVND (reference sequence). The V and J ends lost 3 bases and 5 bases, in that order; junction bases with no gene match: 8. The CDR3 loop is CASSIHRGQGAYQPQHF. The CDR3 coding sequence is TGTGCCAGTAGTATTCACCGGGGACAGGGGGCCTATCAGCCCCAGCATTTT.

The chain combines TRBV29-1 with TRBJ2-3; D unclear. Germline V gene lookup returns CDR1 SQVTM and CDR2 ANQGSEA. The CDR3 totals 15 residues. Trimming left V 4 bases short and J 0 bases short, with 14 bases between. Here the CDR3 DNA reads TGCAGCGTTGTGCCCTTAAGTACTAGCACAGATACGCAGTATTTT. Translating gives CSVVPLSTSTDTQYF.

V and J are TRBV14 and TRBJ2-2; D not certain. The CDR3 consists of 13 residues. Trimming stripped 4 bases from V and 8 bases from J, with 11 bases between. Per germline, CDR1 SGHDN and CDR2 FVKESK. In nucleotides, the CDR3 is TGTGCCAGCAGCCCCTTAGGAGCGGGGGAGCTGTTTTTT. It codes for CASSPLGAGELFF.

The V and J genes are TRBV5-1 and TRBJ2-6; D unclear. Germline V gene sequence: CDR1 SGHRS, CDR2 YFSETQ. The CDR3 consists of 15 residues. Trimming pared 8 bases from V and 0 bases from J, leaving 12 bases between. In DNA form, the CDR3 reads TGCGCCAGTTCCCGTGGCGTCTCTGGGGCCAACGTCCTGACTTTC. Its protein is CASSRGVSGANVLTF.

This clone has more than one count but fewer than ten. V and J are TRBV5-6 and TRBJ1-2; D gene unclear. Between the trimmed V and J ends, which lost 4 bases and 1 base, there was a span of 8 bases. CDR1 and CDR2 (germline): SGHDT, YYEEEE. This CDR3 is built from 13 residues. In DNA form, the CDR3 reads TGTGCCAGCAGCCCCACGGTTAACTATGGCTACACCTTC. This sequence encodes CASSPTVNYGYTF. Using reference TRBV5-6 and TRBJ1-2 for the parts outside the CDR3, the full variable domain is DAGVTQSPTHLIKTRGQQVTLRCSPKSGHDTVSWYQQALGQGPQFIFQYYEEEERQRGNFPDRFSGHQFPNYSSELNVNALLLGDSALYLCASSPTVNYGYTFGSGTRLTVV.